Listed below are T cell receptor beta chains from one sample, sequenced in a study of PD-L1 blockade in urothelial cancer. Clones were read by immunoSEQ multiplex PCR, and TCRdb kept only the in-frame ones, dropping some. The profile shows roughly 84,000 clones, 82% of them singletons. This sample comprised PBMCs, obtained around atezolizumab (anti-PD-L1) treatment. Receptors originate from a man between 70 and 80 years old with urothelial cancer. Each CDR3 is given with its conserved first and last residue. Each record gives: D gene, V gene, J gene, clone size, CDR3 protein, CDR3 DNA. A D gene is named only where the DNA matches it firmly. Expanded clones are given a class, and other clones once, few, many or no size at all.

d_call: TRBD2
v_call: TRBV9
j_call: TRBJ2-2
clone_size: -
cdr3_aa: CASSGGGGKDTGELFF
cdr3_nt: TGTGCCAGCAGCGGGGGGGGTGGGAAGGACACCGGGGAGCTGTTTTTT

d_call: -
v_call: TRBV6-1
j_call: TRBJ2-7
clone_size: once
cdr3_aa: CASSSSGLGLEQYF
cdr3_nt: TGTGCCAGCAGTTCTTCCGGCCTGGGGCTCGAGCAGTACTTC

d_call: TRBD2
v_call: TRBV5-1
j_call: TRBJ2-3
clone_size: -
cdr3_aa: CASSSGTSGSDTQYF
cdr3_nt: TGCGCCAGCAGCTCAGGGACTAGCGGATCGGATACGCAGTATTTT

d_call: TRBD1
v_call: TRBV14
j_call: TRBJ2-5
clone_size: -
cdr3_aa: CASSQADRGLVETQYF
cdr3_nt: TGTGCCAGCAGCCAAGCGGACAGGGGGCTAGTGGAGACCCAGTACTTC

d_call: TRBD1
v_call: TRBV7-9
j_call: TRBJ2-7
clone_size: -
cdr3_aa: CASSSTGTGYEQYF
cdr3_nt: TGTGCCAGCAGCAGCACCGGGACAGGCTACGAGCAGTACTTC

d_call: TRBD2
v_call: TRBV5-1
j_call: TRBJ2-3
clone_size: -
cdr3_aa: CASSLGLAGGIDTQYF
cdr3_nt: TGCGCCAGCAGCTTGGGGCTAGCGGGGGGAATAGATACGCAGTATTTT

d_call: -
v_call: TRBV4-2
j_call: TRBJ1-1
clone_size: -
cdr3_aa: CASSQEERANTEAFF
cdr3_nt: TGTGCCAGCAGCCAAGAGGAGAGGGCGAACACTGAAGCTTTCTTT

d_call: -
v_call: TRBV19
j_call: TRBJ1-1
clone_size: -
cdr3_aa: CASSIGSGVRVTEAFF
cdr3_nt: TGTGCCAGTAGTATCGGATCAGGGGTACGAGTCACTGAAGCTTTCTTT

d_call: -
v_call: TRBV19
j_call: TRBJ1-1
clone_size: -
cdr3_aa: CASRSRERITEAFF
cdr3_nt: TGTGCCAGTAGATCCCGGGAGCGGATCACTGAAGCTTTCTTT

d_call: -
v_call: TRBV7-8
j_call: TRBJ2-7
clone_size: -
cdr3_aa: CASSLRGGRYEQYF
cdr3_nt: TGTGCCAGCAGCCTAAGGGGGGGGCGGTACGAGCAGTACTTC

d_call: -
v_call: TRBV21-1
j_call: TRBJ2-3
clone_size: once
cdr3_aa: CASSNGTSVSTQYF
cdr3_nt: TGTGCCAGCAGTAACGGGACTAGCGTATCCACGCAGTATTTT

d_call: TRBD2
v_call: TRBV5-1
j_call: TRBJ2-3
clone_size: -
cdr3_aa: CASSLRSTATGGVGMFAQYF
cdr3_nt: TGCGCCAGCAGCTTGAGGAGTACTGCTACCGGGGGGGTGGGTATGTTTGCGCAGTATTTT

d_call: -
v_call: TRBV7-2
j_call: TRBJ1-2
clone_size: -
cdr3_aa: CASSLDAGEYGYTF
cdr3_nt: TGTGCCAGCAGCTTAGATGCAGGGGAGTATGGCTACACCTTC

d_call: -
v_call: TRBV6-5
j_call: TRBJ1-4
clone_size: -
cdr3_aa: CASRFAGLNEKLFF
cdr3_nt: TGTGCCAGCAGGTTCGCGGGGCTTAATGAAAAACTGTTTTTT

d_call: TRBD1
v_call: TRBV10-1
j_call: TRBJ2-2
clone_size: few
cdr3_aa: CASSDGQGGTGELFF
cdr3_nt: TGCGCCAGCAGTGACGGACAGGGGGGAACCGGGGAGCTGTTTTTT

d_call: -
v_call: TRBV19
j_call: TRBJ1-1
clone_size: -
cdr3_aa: CASSIDSTVRTEAFF
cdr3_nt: TGTGCCAGTAGTATAGACTCGACGGTGAGGACTGAAGCTTTCTTT

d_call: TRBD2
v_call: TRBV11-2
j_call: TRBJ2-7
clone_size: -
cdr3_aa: CASSFTRLAGGYEQYF
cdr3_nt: TGTGCCAGCAGCTTTACCCGACTAGCGGGGGGCTACGAGCAGTACTTC

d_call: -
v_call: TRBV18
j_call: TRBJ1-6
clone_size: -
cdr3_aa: CASSPLPVEYGSPLHF
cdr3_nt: TGTGCCAGCTCACCATTACCAGTGGAGTACGGTTCACCCCTCCACTTT

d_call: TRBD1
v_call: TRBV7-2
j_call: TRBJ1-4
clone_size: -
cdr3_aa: CASSPTGPSSGKLFF
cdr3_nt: TGTGCCAGCAGCCCGACAGGGCCCTCATCAGGAAAACTGTTTTTT

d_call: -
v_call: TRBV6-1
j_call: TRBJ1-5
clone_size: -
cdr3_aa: CASSEMSLSNQPQHF
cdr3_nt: TGTGCCAGCAGTGAAATGTCCTTGAGCAATCAGCCCCAGCATTTT

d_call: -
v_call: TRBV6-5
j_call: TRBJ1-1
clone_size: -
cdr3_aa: CASSYGPGTEAFF
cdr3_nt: TGTGCCAGCAGCTACGGCCCGGGGACTGAAGCTTTCTTT

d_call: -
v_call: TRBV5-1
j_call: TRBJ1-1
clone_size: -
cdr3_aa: CASVEEPKNTEAFF
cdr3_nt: TGCGCCAGCGTGGAGGAGCCAAAGAACACTGAAGCTTTCTTT

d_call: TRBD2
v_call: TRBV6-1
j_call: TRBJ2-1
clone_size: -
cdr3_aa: CASSEDRRGAIGEQFF
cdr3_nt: TGTGCCAGCAGTGAAGACCGGCGGGGGGCCATTGGTGAGCAGTTCTTC

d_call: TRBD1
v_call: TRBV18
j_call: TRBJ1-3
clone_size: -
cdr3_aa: CASSSTGTENTIYF
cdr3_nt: TGTGCCAGCTCATCGACAGGGACAGAAAACACCATATATTTT

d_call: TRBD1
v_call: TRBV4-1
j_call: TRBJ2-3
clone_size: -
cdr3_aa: CASSPKGGPRSTDTQYF
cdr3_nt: TGCGCCAGCAGCCCCAAAGGGGGCCCCAGATCCACAGATACGCAGTATTTT

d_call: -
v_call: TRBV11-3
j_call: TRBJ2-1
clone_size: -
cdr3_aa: CASSPRQYNEQFF
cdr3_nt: TGTGCCAGCAGCCCCAGACAATACAATGAGCAGTTCTTC

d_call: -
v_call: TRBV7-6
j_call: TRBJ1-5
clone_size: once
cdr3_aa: CASSLALAQPQHF
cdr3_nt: TGTGCCAGCAGCTTAGCGCTGGCTCAGCCCCAGCATTTT

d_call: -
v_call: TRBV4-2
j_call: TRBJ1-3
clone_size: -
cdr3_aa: CASSQETTVGNTIYF
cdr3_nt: TGTGCCAGCAGCCAAGAGACGACAGTAGGAAACACCATATATTTT

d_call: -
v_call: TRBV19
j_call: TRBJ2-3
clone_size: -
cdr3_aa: CASRTRDTGGDTQYF
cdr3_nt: TGTGCCAGTAGGACCCGGGACACCGGGGGGGATACGCAGTATTTT

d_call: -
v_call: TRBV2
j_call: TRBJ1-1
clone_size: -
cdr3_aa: CASRVRSLNTEAFF
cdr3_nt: TGTGCCAGCAGGGTCAGATCCTTGAACACTGAAGCTTTCTTT

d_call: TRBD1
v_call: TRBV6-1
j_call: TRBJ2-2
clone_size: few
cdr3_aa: CASSEIQGTGELFF
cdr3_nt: TGTGCCAGCAGTGAAATACAGGGGACCGGGGAGCTGTTTTTT

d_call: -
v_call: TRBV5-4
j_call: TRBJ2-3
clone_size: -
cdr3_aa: CASSLAGTDTQYF
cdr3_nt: TGTGCCAGCAGCTTGGCCGGGACAGATACGCAGTATTTT

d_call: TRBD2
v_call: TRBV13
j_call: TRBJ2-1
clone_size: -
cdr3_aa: CASSLSGTSSYNEQFF
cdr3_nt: TGTGCCAGCAGCTTATCGGGGACTAGCAGTTACAATGAGCAGTTCTTC

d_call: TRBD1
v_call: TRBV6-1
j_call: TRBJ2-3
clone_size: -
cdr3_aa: CASMGDRGFTDTQYF
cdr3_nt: TGTGCCAGCATGGGGGACAGGGGCTTCACAGATACGCAGTATTTT

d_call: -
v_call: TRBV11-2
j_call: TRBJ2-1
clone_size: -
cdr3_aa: CASSTWTGGSNEQFF
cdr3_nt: TGTGCCAGCAGCACCTGGACAGGAGGGAGCAATGAGCAGTTCTTC